The rows below give T cell receptor beta chains drawn from one sample of a study of blood T cell repertoires in COVID-19. Sequencing was performed with immunoSEQ multiplex PCR; in TCRdb, only in-frame clones are kept and a portion is missing. The top ten clones hold 10% to 15% of a sample with 65,000 to 95,000 clones, over 75% of them seen once. Sequencing used peripheral blood. The receptors derive from a man in his sixties or seventies with active or convalescent COVID-19. The CDR3 runs from the conserved cysteine through the conserved F or W. D genes are given only for firm matches. A row's size may be missing; if present it is once, few, many or a size class.

j_gene,d_gene,v_gene,abundance,CDR3aa,CDR3nt
TRBJ2-7,TRBD2,TRBV10-3,.,CATRRGASGDEQYF,TGTGCCACCCGGCGGGGGGCATCGGGGGACGAGCAGTACTTC
TRBJ1-4,.,TRBV3-1/TRBV3-2,.,CASRPRTGNEKLFF,TGTGCCAGCAGACCAAGAACAGGGAATGAAAAACTGTTTTTT
TRBJ1-1,.,TRBV5-5,.,CASSLAQGFGRTEAFF,TGTGCCAGCAGCTTGGCGCAGGGTTTCGGCCGAACTGAAGCTTTCTTT
TRBJ1-3,.,TRBV13,.,CASSPRLTLSGNTIYF,TGTGCCAGCAGCCCTAGACTGACGCTCTCTGGAAACACCATATATTTT
TRBJ2-3,.,TRBV18,.,CASSPSAAGPTDTQYF,TGTGCCAGCTCACCCAGTGCCGCAGGGCCCACAGATACGCAGTATTTT
TRBJ1-1,TRBD1,TRBV10-1,.,CASSNGQGGNTEAFF,TGCGCCAGCAGTAACGGACAGGGGGGGAACACTGAAGCTTTCTTT
TRBJ1-2,TRBD1,TRBV28,.,CASSPRQGWHYGYTF,TGTGCCAGCAGTCCTCGACAGGGTTGGCACTATGGCTACACCTTC
TRBJ1-4,.,TRBV5-4,.,CASSLTAIGEKLFF,TGTGCCAGCAGCTTGACAGCAATCGGTGAAAAACTGTTTTTT
TRBJ2-7,.,TRBV11-2,.,CASSFRGTQTYEQYF,TGTGCCAGCAGCTTCCGGGGTACACAGACCTACGAGCAGTACTTC
TRBJ1-1,.,TRBV11-2,few,CASSAYSPRGNTEAFF,TGTGCCAGCAGCGCCTATTCCCCCAGGGGGAACACTGAAGCTTTCTTT
TRBJ1-5,.,TRBV27,.,CASSYEPNQPQHF,TGTGCCAGCAGTTACGAGCCGAATCAGCCCCAGCATTTT
TRBJ1-1,.,TRBV19,.,CASSIGAQGNTEAFF,TGTGCCAGTAGTATAGGAGCACAGGGGAACACTGAAGCTTTCTTT
TRBJ2-2,.,TRBV4-2,.,CASSQVRAGNTGELFF,TGTGCCAGCAGCCAAGTGAGAGCAGGAAACACCGGGGAGCTGTTTTTT
TRBJ2-3,.,TRBV7-3,.,CASSLGETRTDTQYF,TGTGCCAGCAGCTTAGGGGAGACGCGCACAGATACGCAGTATTTT
TRBJ1-2,.,TRBV18,.,CASSPRSTADNYGYTF,TGTGCCAGCTCACCACGAAGTACAGCCGATAACTATGGCTACACCTTC
TRBJ1-4,TRBD1,TRBV7-2,.,CASSLRQGIGEKLFF,TGTGCCAGCAGTCTTAGACAGGGGATTGGTGAAAAACTGTTTTTT
TRBJ1-2,.,TRBV29-1,.,CSVTPGGANYGYTF,TGCAGCGTTACCCCGGGGGGTGCTAACTATGGCTACACCTTC
TRBJ2-3,TRBD1,TRBV6-5,once,CASSRTGTDTDTQYF,TGTGCCAGCAGCAGGACCGGGACAGACACAGATACGCAGTATTTT
TRBJ1-5,.,TRBV19,.,CASSSYSGALGTQHF,TGTGCCAGTAGTAGTTATAGCGGCGCCCTGGGGACCCAGCATTTT
TRBJ1-1,.,TRBV2,.,CASSVRGGGTEAFF,TGTGCCAGCAGTGTGCGGGGGGGAGGCACTGAAGCTTTCTTT
TRBJ1-5,.,TRBV6-2/TRBV6-3,.,CASSKRPLDRILSNQPQHF,TGTGCCAGCAGTAAACGCCCACTAGACAGGATCCTTAGCAATCAGCCCCAGCATTTT
TRBJ1-1,.,TRBV6-5,.,CASSSSHGVNTEAFF,TGTGCCAGCAGTTCCTCCCACGGGGTGAACACTGAAGCTTTCTTT
TRBJ2-3,.,TRBV9,.,CASSVWEATDTQYF,TGTGCCAGCAGCGTATGGGAGGCCACAGATACGCAGTATTTT
TRBJ1-2,.,TRBV24-1,.,CATSGRPGGYTF,TGTGCCACCAGTGGGCGTCCGGGTGGCTACACCTTC
TRBJ1-2,.,TRBV7-9,.,CASSLVGARLSLNYGYTF,TGTGCCAGCAGCTTAGTGGGTGCCAGGTTATCCTTAAACTATGGCTACACCTTC
TRBJ2-7,.,TRBV30,.,CAWSRGSRADF,TGTGCCTGGAGTAGGGGCTCACGCGCGGACTTC
TRBJ1-5,.,TRBV28,.,CASSFSVGLGSQDQPQHF,TGTGCCAGCAGTTTTTCGGTTGGGTTGGGTTCGCAGGATCAGCCCCAGCATTTT
TRBJ1-6,TRBD1,TRBV6-5,.,CAHGQGGSPLHF,TGTGCCCATGGACAGGGAGGATCACCCCTCCACTTT
TRBJ2-3,.,TRBV3-1/TRBV3-2,.,CASSQYSRGGTDTQYF,TGTGCCAGCAGCCAATATTCCAGGGGGGGCACAGATACGCAGTATTTT
TRBJ2-2,.,TRBV12-3/TRBV12-4,.,CASSFRLAGELFF,TGTGCCAGCAGTTTCAGGCTGGCCGGGGAGCTGTTTTTT
TRBJ2-7,TRBD1,TRBV9,.,CASSGDRASSYEQYF,TGTGCCAGCAGCGGCGACAGGGCGAGCTCCTACGAGCAGTACTTC
TRBJ2-3,TRBD2,TRBV7-6,.,CASSLVASGGAGDTQYF,TGTGCCAGCAGCTTAGTAGCTAGCGGGGGGGCAGGCGATACGCAGTATTTT
TRBJ2-4,.,TRBV27,.,CASRQGGLGKNIQYF,TGTGCCAGCAGACAGGGGGGGCTGGGAAAAAACATTCAGTACTTC
TRBJ1-6,.,TRBV29-1,once,CSVRFDRGGGSPLHF,TGCAGCGTTCGATTCGATCGGGGAGGGGGATCACCCCTCCACTTT
TRBJ1-1,.,TRBV30,once,CAWSKQGNTEAFF,TGTGCCTGGAGCAAACAGGGGAACACTGAAGCTTTCTTT
TRBJ2-1,TRBD2,TRBV2,.,CASSGLAGGTNEQFF,TGTGCCAGCAGCGGACTAGCGGGGGGAACTAATGAGCAGTTCTTC
TRBJ1-1,TRBD1,TRBV5-5,.,CASSAETGVVPNTEAFF,TGTGCCAGCAGCGCTGAGACAGGGGTCGTTCCGAACACTGAAGCTTTCTTT
TRBJ2-6,.,TRBV6-6,.,CASVRSSGANVLTF,TGTGCCAGCGTCAGGTCCTCTGGGGCCAACGTCCTGACTTTC
TRBJ2-3,TRBD2,TRBV2,once,CASRLAGGPADTQYF,TGTGCCAGCAGGTTAGCGGGGGGGCCTGCAGATACGCAGTATTTT
TRBJ2-7,.,TRBV7-9,.,CASSPGVLSYEQYF,TGTGCCAGCAGCCCCGGGGTTCTATCCTACGAGCAGTACTTC
TRBJ2-3,TRBD1,TRBV2,.,CASSLDRAGDTQYF,TGTGCCAGCAGCCTGGACAGGGCCGGAGATACGCAGTATTTT
TRBJ2-3,TRBD2,TRBV19,once,CASRRGGTDTQYF,TGTGCCTCAAGGCGGGGGGGCACAGATACGCAGTATTTT
TRBJ2-7,.,TRBV4-2,.,CASSPFGPGLFYEQYF,TGTGCCAGCAGCCCATTCGGCCCGGGTCTCTTTTACGAGCAGTACTTC
TRBJ2-7,TRBD2,TRBV27,once,CASRYTSGPYEQYF,TGTGCCAGCAGATACACTAGCGGCCCCTACGAGCAGTACTTC
TRBJ2-1,.,TRBV5-6,few,CASSFSGGVYNEQFF,TGTGCCAGCAGCTTCAGCGGCGGGGTCTACAATGAGCAGTTCTTC